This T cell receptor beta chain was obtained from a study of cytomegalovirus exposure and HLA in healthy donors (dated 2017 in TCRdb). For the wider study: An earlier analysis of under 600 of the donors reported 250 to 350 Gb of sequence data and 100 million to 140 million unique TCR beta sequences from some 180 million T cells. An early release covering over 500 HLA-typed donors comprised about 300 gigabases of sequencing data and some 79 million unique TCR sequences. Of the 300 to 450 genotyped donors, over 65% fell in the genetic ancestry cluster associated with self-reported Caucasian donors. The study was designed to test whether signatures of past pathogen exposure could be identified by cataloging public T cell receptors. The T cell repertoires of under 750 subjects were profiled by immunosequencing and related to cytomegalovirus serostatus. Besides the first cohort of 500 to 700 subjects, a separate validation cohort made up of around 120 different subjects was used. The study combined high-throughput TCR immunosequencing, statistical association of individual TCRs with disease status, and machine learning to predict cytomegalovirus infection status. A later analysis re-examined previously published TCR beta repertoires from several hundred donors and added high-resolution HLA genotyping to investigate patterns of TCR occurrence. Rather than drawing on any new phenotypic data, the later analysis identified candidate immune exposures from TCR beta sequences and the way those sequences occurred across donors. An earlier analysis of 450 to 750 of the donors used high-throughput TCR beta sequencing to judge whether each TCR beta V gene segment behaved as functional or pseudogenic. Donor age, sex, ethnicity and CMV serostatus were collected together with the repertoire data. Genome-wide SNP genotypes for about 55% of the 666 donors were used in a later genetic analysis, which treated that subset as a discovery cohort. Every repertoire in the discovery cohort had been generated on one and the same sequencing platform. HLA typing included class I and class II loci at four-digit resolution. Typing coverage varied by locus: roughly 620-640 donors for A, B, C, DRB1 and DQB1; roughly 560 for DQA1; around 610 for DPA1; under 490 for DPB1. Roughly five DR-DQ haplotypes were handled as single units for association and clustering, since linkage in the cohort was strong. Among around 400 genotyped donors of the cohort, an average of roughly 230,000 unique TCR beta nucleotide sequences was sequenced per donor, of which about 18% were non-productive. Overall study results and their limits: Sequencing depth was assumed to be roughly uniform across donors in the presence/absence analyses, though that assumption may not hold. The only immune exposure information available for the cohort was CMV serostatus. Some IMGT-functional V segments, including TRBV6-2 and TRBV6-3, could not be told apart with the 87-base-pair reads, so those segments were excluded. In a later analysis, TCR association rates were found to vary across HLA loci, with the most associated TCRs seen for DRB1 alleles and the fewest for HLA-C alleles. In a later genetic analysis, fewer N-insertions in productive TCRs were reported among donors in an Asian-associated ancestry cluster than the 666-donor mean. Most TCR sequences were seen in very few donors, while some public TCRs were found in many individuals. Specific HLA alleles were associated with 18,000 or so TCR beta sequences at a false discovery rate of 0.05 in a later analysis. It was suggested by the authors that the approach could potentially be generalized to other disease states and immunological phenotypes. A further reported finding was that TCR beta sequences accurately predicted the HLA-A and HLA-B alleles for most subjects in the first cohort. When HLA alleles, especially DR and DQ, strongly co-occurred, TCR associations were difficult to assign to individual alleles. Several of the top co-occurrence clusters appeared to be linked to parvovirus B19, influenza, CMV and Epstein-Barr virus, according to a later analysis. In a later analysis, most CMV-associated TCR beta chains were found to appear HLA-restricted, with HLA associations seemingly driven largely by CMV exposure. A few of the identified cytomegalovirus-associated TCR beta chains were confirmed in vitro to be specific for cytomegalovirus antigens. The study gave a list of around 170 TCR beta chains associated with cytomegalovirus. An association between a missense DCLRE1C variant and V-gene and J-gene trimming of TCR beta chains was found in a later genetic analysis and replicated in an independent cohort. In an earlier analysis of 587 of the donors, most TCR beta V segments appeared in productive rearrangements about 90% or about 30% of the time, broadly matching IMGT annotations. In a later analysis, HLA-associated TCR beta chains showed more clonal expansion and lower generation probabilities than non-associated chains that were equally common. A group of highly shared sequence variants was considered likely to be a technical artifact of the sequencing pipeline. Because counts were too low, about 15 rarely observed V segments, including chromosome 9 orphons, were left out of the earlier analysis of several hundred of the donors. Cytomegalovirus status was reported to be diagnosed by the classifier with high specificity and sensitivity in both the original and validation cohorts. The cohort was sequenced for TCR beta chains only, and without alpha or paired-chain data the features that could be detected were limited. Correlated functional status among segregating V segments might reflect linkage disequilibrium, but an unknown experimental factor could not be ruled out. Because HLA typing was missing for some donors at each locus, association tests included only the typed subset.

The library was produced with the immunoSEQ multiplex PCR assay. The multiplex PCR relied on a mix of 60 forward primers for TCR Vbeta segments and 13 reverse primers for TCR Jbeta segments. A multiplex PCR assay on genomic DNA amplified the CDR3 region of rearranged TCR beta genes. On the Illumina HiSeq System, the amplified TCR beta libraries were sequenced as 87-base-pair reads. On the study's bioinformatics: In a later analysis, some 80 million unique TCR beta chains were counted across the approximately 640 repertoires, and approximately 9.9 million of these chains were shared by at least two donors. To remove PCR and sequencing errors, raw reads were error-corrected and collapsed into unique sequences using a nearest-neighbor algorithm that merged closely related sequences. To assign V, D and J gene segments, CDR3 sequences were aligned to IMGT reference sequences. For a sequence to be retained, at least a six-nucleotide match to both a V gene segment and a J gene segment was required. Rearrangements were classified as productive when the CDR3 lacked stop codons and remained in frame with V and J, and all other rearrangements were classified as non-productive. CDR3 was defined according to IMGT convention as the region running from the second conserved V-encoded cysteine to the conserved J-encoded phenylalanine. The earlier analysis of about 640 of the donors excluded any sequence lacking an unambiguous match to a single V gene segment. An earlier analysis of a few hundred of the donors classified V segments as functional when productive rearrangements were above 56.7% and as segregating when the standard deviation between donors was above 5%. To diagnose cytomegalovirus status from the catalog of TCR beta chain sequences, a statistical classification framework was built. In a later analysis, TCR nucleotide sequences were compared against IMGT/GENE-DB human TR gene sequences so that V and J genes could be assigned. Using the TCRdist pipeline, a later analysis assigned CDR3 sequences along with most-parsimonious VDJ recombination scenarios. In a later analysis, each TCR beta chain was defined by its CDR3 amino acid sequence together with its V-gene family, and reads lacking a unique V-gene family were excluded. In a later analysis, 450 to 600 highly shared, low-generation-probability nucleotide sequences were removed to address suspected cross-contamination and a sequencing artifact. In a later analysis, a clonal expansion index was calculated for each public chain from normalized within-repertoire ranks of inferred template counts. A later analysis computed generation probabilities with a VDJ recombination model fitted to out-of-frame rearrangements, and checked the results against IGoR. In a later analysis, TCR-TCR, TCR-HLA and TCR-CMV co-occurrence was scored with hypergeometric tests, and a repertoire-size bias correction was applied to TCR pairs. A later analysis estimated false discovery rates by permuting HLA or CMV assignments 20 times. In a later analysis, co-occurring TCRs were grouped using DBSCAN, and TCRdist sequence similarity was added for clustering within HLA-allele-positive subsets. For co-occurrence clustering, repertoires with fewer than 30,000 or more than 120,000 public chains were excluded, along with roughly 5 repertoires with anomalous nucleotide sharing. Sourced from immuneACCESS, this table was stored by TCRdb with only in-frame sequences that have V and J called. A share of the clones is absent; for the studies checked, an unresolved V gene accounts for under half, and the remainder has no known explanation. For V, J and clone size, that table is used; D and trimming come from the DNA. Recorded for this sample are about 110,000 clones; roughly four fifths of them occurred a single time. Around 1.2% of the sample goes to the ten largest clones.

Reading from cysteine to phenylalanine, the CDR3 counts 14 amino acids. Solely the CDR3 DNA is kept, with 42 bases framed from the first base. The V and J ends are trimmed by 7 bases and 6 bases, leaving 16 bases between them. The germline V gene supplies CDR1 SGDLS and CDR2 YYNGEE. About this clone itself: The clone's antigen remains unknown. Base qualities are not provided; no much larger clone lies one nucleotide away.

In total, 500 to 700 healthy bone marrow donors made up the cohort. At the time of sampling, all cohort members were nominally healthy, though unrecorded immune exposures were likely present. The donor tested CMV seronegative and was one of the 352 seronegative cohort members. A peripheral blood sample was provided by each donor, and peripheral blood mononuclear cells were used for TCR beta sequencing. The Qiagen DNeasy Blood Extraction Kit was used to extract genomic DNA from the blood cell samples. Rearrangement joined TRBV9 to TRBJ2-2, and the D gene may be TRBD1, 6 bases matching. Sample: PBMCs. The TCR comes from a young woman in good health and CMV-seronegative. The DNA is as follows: TGTGCCAGCGGCGCCACAGGGTTGGCCGGGGAGCTGTTTTTT. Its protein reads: CASGATGLAGELFF. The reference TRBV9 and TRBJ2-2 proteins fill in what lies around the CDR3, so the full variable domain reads DSGVTQTPKHLITATGQRVTLRCSPRSGDLSVYWYQQSLDQGLQFLIQYYNGEERAKGNILERFSAQQFPDLHSELNLSSLELGDSALYFCASGATGLAGELFFGEGSRLTVL.